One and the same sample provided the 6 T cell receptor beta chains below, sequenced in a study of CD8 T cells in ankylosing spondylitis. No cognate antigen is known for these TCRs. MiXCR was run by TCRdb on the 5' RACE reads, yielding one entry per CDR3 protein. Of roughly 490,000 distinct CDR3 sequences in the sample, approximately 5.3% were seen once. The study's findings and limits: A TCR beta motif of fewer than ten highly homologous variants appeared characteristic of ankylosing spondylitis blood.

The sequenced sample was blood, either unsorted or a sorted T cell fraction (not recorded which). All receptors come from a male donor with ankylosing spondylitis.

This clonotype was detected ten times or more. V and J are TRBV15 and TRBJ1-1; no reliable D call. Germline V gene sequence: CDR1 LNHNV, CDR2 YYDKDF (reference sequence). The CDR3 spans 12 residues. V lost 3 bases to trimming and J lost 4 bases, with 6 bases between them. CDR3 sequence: CATSRESTEAFF. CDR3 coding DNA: TGTGCCACCAGCAGGGAATCCACTGAAGCTTTCTTT.

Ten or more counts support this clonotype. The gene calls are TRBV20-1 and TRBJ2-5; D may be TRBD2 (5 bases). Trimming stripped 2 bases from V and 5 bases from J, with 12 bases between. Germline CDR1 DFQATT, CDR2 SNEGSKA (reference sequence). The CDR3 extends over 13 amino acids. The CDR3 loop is CSARNLAGETQYF. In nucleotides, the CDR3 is TGCAGTGCTAGAAACCTAGCCGGTGAGACCCAGTACTTC.

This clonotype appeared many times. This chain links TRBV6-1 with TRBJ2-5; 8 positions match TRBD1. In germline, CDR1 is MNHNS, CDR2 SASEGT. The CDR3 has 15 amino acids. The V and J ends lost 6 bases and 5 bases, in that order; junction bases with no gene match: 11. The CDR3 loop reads CASRLSRQGKETQYF. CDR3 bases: TGTGCCAGCAGACTATCACGACAGGGGAAGGAGACCCAGTACTTC.

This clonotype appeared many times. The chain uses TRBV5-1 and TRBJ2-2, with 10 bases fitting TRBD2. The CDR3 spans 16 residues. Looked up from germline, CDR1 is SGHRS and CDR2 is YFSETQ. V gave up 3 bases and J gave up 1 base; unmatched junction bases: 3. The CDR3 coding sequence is TGCGCCAGCAGCTCCTCTAGCGGGAGGAACACCGGGGAGCTGTTTTTT. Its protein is CASSSSSGRNTGELFF.

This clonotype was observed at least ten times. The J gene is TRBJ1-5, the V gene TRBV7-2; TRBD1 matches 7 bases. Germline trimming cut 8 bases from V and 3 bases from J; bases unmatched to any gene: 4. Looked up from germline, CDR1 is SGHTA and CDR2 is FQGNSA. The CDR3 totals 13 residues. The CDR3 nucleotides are TGTGCCAGCTCAGGGACAGTCAATCAGCCCCAGCATTTT. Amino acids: CASSGTVNQPQHF.

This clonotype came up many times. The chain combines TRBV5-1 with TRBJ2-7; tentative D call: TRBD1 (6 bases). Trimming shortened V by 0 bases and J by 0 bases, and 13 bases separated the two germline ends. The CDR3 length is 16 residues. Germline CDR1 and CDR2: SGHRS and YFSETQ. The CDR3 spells CASSLGTDSSSYEQYF. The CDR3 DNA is TGCGCCAGCAGCTTGGGGACAGATTCTAGCTCCTACGAGCAGTACTTC.